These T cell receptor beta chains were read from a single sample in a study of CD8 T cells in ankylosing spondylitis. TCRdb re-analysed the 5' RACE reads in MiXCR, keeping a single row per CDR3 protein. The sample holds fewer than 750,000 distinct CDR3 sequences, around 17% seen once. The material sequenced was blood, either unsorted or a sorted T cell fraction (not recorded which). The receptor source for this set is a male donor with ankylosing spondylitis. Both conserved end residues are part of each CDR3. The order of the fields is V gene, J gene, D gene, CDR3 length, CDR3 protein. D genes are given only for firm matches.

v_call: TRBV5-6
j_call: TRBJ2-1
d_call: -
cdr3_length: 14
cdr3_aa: CASSLALLGLEQFF

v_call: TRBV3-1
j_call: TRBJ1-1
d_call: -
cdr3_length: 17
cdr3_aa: CAFSFNLGLGANTEAFF

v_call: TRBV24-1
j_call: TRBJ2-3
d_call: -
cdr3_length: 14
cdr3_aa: CATSDGGGRDTQYF

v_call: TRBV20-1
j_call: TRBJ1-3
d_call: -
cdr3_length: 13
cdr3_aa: CSAGQASGNTIYF

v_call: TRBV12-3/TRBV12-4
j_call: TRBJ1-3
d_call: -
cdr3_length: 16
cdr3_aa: CASSLGGILSGNTIYF

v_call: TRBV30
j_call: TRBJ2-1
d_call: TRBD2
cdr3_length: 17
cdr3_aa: CAWSVMSGTSGYNEQFF

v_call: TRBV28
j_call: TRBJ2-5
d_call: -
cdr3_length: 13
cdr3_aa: CASSLGHRETQYF

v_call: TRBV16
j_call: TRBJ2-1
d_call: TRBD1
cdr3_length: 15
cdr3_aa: CASKFAGQGMNEQFF

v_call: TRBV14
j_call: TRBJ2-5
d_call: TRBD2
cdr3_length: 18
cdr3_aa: CASSQTPGLAGRQETQYF

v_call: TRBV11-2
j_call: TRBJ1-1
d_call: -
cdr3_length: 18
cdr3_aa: CASSLIPFEGEMNTEAFF

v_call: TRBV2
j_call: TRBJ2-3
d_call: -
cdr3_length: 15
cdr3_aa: CASSEYGGDTDTQYF

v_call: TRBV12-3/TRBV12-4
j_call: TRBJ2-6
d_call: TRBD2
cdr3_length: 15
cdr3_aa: CASDGGAPGANVLTF

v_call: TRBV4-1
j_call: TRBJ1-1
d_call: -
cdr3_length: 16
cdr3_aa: CASSQGWEGMNTEAFF

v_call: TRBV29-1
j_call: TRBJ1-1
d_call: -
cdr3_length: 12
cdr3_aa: CSVDTADTEAFF

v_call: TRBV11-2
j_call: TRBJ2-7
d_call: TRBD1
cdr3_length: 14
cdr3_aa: CASNPGQGAYEQYF

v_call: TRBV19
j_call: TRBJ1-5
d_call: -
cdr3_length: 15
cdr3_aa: CASKGSVRSNQPQHF

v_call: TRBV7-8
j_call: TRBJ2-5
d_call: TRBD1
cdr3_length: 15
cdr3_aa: CASSAPTGAGETQYF

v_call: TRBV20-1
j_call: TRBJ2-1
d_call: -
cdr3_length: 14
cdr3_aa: CSAREAGDYNEQFF